The present entry profiles one TCR beta chain with its context. Its target antigen remains unknown. Reads for this sample came from an Illumina HiSeq 2000. TCR beta cDNA libraries were made by 5'RACE template switching that added a universal primer site and unique molecular identifiers. cDNA synthesis was primed from the TCR beta constant segment and was followed by two successive PCR amplification steps. The authors' pipeline ran thus. MIGEC was used to demultiplex reads and group reads by UMI, and MiTCR was used to assemble and quantify clonotypes. To exclude erroneous sequences, any TCR cDNA sequence not supported by at least two reads was discarded. The tcR package was used for downstream repertoire analysis, and clonotypes were matched between fractions using CDR3 nucleotide sequence together with V segment. VDJmatch was used to annotate antigen specificity against VDJdb, with one amino acid substitution in CDR3 permitted. The reads went through TCRdb reprocessing, and each CDR3 protein sequence gets one entry with no DNA. TCRdb's processing, not the authors' own work, is the source of the V and J calls. This specimen's table enumerates 350,000 to 400,000 distinct CDR3 sequences. In total, the top ten clones hold around a tenth of the sample.

The entry originates in a study of T cells expressing NK-cell markers (dated by TCRdb to 2020 to 2022). A note on the overall study: In sorted CD3+CD56+NKG2C+, CD3+CD56+NKG2C- and CD3+CD56-NKG2C+ T-cell subsets from several donors, TCR beta-chain repertoires were profiled. Among the eight sequenced donors, seven were HCMV-seropositive and one was HCMV-seronegative. Libraries were sequenced as 2 x 150 bp reads on Illumina HiSeq 2000/2500, MiSeq or NextSeq. All eight donors whose samples were sequenced were randomly selected healthy volunteers, three of them men and five women. Overall results and qualifications from the work: Whether the expanded NKG2C-expressing T cell clones were specific for HCMV antigens remained unclear. In six donors, the dominant CD3+CD56+NKG2C+ clonotypes were among the top 10 CD8+ clonotypes and accounted for roughly 1.0-7.5% of CD8+ T cells. Those dominant clonotypes were again the most abundant among CD3+CD56-NKG2C+ cells in a handful of donors, at roughly 25-65%.

To determine HCMV serostatus, a commercial ELISA kit was used to detect HCMV-specific IgG in serum. Peripheral blood mononuclear cells were isolated from blood by Ficoll density gradient centrifugation. The sample taken for sequencing was blood T cells: a sorted CD56 or NKG2C T cell subset, CD4+ or CD8+ T cells, or bulk PBMC T cells (not recorded which). The source is a woman in her forties or fifties in good health. Donor details come from another sample of the same person, matched by shared clones.

The CDR3 loop reads CASSLSRGTYEQYF. The rearranged segments are TRBV5-1 and TRBJ2-7; TCRdb calls TRBD2, which cannot be checked without DNA. The CDR3 runs 14 amino acids, cysteine and phenylalanine included. No DNA has been recorded. Taken from the germline V gene, the CDR1 and CDR2 loops are SGHRS and YFSETQ. When the CDR3 is completed using the reference TRBV5-1 and TRBJ2-7 genes on either side, the full variable domain is KAGVTQTPRYLIKTRGQQVTLSCSPISGHRSVSWYQQTPGQGLQFLFEYFSETQRNKGNFPGRFSGRQFSNSRSEMNVSTLELGDSALYLCASSLSRGTYEQYFGPGTRLTVT.